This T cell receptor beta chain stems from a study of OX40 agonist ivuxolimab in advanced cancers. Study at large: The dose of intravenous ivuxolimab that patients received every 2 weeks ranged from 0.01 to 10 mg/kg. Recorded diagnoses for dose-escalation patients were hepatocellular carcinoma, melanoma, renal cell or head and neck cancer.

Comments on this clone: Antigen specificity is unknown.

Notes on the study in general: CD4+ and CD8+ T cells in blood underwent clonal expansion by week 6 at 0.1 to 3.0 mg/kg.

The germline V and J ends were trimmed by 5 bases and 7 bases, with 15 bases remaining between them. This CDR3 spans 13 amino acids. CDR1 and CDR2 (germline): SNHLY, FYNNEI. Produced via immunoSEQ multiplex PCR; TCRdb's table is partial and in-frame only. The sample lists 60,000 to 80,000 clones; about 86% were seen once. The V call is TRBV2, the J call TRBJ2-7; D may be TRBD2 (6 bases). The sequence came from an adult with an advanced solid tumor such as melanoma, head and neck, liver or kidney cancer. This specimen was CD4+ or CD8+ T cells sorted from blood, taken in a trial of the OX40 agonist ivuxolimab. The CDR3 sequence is CASSYVLGTEQYF. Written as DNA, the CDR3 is TGTGCCAGCAGTTATGTACTTGGGACTGAGCAGTACTTC. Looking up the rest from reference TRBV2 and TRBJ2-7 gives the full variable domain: EPEVTQTPSHQVTQMGQEVILRCVPISNHLYFYWYRQILGQKVEFLVSFYNNEISEKSEIFDDQFSVERPDGSNFTLKIRSTKLEDSAMYFCASSYVLGTEQYFGPGTRLTVT.